This section outlines one T cell receptor (beta chain) sequence together with its context. The method was immunoSEQ multiplex PCR; TCRdb's version includes in-frame clones alone and lacks a portion of them. The sample contains roughly 2.5 million clones, 90% to 95% of which appear only once. Nashville, Tennessee was home to all donors, who were Caucasian adults. These data are taken from a study of shared clonotypes between healthy human individuals. Study context: A donor's plate count was three for CD4 naive and three for CD4 memory; CD8 naive had two and CD8 memory one.

The length of the CDR3 is 14 residues. In germline, CDR1 is MNHNS, CDR2 SASEGT. Trimming removed 7 bases from V and 5 bases from J; junction bases left unmatched: 9. The clonotype was recovered from a man aged 18-30 years in good health. This chain uses TRBV6-1 with TRBJ2-7, with 9 bases identical to TRBD1. The source material was naive CD4+ T cells sorted from blood. Indicated subset: CD45RA+ positively selected. The CDR3 nucleotides are TGTGCCAGCACCTCCGGGACAGGGTTAAACGAGCAGTACTTC. This codes for CASTSGTGLNEQYF.